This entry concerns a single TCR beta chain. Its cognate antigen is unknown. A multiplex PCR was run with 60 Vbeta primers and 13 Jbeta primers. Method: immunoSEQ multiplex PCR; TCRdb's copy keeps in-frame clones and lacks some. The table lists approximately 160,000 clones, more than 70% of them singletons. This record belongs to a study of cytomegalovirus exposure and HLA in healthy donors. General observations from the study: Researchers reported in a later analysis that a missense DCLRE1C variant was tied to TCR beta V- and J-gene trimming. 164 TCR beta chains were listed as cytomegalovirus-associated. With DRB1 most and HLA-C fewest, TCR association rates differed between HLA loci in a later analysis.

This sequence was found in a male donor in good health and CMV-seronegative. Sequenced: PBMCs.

The chain's CDR3 is CASSLGDGGNPSYEQYF. The CDR3 DNA is TGTGCCAGCAGCTTGGGAGATGGCGGGAATCCCTCCTACGAGCAGTACTTC. The genes are TRBV5-4 and TRBJ2-7; D might be TRBD2 (6 bases). V dropped 0 bases and J dropped 0 bases, with 16 bases sitting between them. Germline V gives CDR1 SGHNT, CDR2 YYREEE (reference sequence). This CDR3 region has 17 residues.